The source of this T cell receptor beta chain is a study of shared clonotypes between healthy human individuals. The V end was cut by 10 bases, the J end by 2 bases, with 14 bases between. The germline V gene encodes CDR1 MNHNY and CDR2 SVGAGI (reference sequence). The CDR3 length is 13 residues. DNA at approximately 200 ng, around 30,000 T cell genomes, went into sorted-subset replicate PCRs. The table came from immunoSEQ multiplex PCR; TCRdb's copy has only in-frame clones and leaves some out. The table has about a million clones, approximately 72% seen once; the top ten hold around 1.5%. J is TRBJ1-2 and V is TRBV6-6, with D perhaps TRBD1 (5 bases). The sequenced material came from memory CD4+ T cells sorted from blood. Sample subset: CD45RA-negative fraction. The sequence was obtained from a man younger than 30 in good health. The CDR3 loop reads CAITRGPNYGYTF. The CDR3, as DNA: TGTGCCATTACGAGGGGACCGAACTATGGCTACACCTTC.